These T cell receptor beta chains were read from a single sample in a study of early T cells in non-severe SARS-CoV-2 infection. Via MiXCR, TCRdb re-called the 5' RACE reads, giving one row per CDR3 protein. The table records 98,000 or so distinct CDR3 sequences, about an eighth of them present only once. The sample was whole blood. The receptors here all came from an adult who was a healthcare worker with PCR-confirmed SARS-CoV-2 infection or an uninfected control (not recorded which). The conserved cysteine and the conserved F or W are not part of the CDR3 here. Fields, in order: V gene, J gene, CDR3 protein.

v_gene: TRBV24-1; j_gene: TRBJ2-4; CDR3aa: ATSAGRAKNIQY
v_gene: TRBV24-1; j_gene: TRBJ1-2; CDR3aa: ATSDPGLLYGYT
v_gene: TRBV27; j_gene: TRBJ2-1; CDR3aa: ASVPTQSSYNEQF
v_gene: TRBV9; j_gene: TRBJ1-5; CDR3aa: ASSVGADQPQH
v_gene: TRBV6-6; j_gene: TRBJ2-1; CDR3aa: ASSYGKNEQF
v_gene: TRBV7-6; j_gene: TRBJ2-5; CDR3aa: AIRKGPQETQY
v_gene: TRBV12-3/TRBV12-4; j_gene: TRBJ1-4; CDR3aa: ASSELGIHEKLF
v_gene: TRBV28; j_gene: TRBJ2-7; CDR3aa: ASSVLTAYEQY
v_gene: TRBV10-3; j_gene: TRBJ1-5; CDR3aa: AIGGRDQPQH
v_gene: TRBV20-1; j_gene: TRBJ1-6; CDR3aa: SAPRGDGSSYNSPLH
v_gene: TRBV28; j_gene: TRBJ1-1; CDR3aa: ASSLGWGAMNTEAF
v_gene: TRBV7-9; j_gene: TRBJ2-1; CDR3aa: ASRLALGKWDEQF
v_gene: TRBV30; j_gene: TRBJ1-2; CDR3aa: AWSRPGQGAWGDGYT
v_gene: TRBV12-3/TRBV12-4; j_gene: TRBJ2-1; CDR3aa: ASSFSYNEQF
v_gene: TRBV7-6; j_gene: TRBJ2-2; CDR3aa: ASSPIPGAALTGELF
v_gene: TRBV27; j_gene: TRBJ2-7; CDR3aa: ASSLSRTDYEQY
v_gene: TRBV29-1; j_gene: TRBJ1-1; CDR3aa: SGETGGTEAF
v_gene: TRBV4-2; j_gene: TRBJ2-1; CDR3aa: ASSSKGGSKGTSVNEQF
v_gene: TRBV12-5; j_gene: TRBJ1-4; CDR3aa: ASGLIDSLTNEKLF
v_gene: TRBV2; j_gene: TRBJ2-1; CDR3aa: ASSEALGGPGNEQF
v_gene: TRBV5-5; j_gene: TRBJ2-1; CDR3aa: ASSSRDSHREQF
v_gene: TRBV7-9; j_gene: TRBJ1-1; CDR3aa: ASSHDFPRGAF
v_gene: TRBV6-2/TRBV6-3; j_gene: TRBJ2-7; CDR3aa: ASSYSGTSTYEQY
v_gene: TRBV11-2; j_gene: TRBJ2-3; CDR3aa: ASSLDPTSGREDTQY